This T cell receptor beta chain is drawn from a study of blood T cell repertoires in COVID-19 (TCRdb year 2020). Looking at the study overall: Samples from collaborators originated in the United States, Italy and Spain and spanned both the acute and convalescent phases of COVID-19. A de-identified subject ID, COVID-19 status, age in years and sex were almost always included in the sample metadata. The dataset comprised deeply sampled blood TCRbeta repertoires from subjects exposed to, actively infected with, or recovered from COVID-19. Samples came from the ongoing ImmuneRACE study (first 160 participants) plus 1,254 subjects from 6 global collaborators. The prospective study material was composed of cDNA or gDNA derived from T cells, B-cell-depleted T cells, or PBMCs. Where available, HLA class I and class II types were obtained from metadata supplied by the sample provider rather than from assay-based typing. The repertoires were released in a freely available public database meant as a resource for research on the immune response to SARS-CoV-2. Findings and caveats that apply to the study as a whole: The quantity of clinical and demographic metadata differed by source and by participant and was supplied without curation.

The collaborating institutions used their own protocols to collect whole blood in K2EDTA tubes. For TCRbeta analysis, collaborators shipped samples as frozen whole blood, isolated PBMCs, or DNA extracted from either of those sample types. This clone was seen only once. What this receptor recognizes is not known. There are no base qualities to consult, and no much larger clone falls within one base. V lost 9 bases and J lost 7 bases; the stretch between them is 9 bases long. Reading from cysteine to phenylalanine, the CDR3 counts 10 amino acids. Only the CDR3 region is kept as DNA, spanning 30 bases read in frame from base 1. The immunoSEQ Assay, a bias-controlled multiplex PCR, was used to amplify TCRbeta CDR3 regions from genomic DNA. On the authors' methods: The number of nucleated cells in each sample was estimated from the amplification of reference gene primers within the assay. To quantify the absolute abundance of each unique TCRbeta CDR3 rearrangement, sequence reads were collapsed and filtered. For each sample, productive Simpson clonality was calculated as the square root of Simpson's diversity index across productive rearrangements. TCRdb limited this immuneACCESS table to in-frame rearrangements with V and J called. A share of clones is missing; checked studies link under half to unresolved V genes, and the rest is unexplained. V, J and clone size are those of that table, while D and trimming were read from the DNA. The sample table contains some 81,000 clones; only one count was recorded for roughly 88% of them. The top ten clones comprise around 0.97% of the sample.

This chain joins TRBV23-1 to TRBJ1-1; the D gene lacks a confident call. TRBV23-1 is an ORF; its function is uncertain. The sequence was obtained from a woman aged 45-59 years in a cohort sampled during active COVID-19. Sequenced input: peripheral blood. The CDR3 has the sequence CASIHGEAFF. Read as DNA, the sequence is TGCGCCAGTATTCACGGTGAAGCTTTCTTT.